This T cell receptor beta chain was profiled in a study of neurological immune-mediated disorders. Overall study results and limits: Because no CDR3 amino acid sequences were shared across subjects by expanded clones, private repertoires were suggested in all groups.

The CDR3 is 13 amino acids. Between the trimmed V and J ends, which lost 4 bases and 4 bases, there was a span of 11 bases. Per germline, CDR1 SQVTM and CDR2 ANQGSEA. The table lists this clonotype with many counts. Its matching antigen is unknown. 5'RACE employing 10-nucleotide random UMIs yielded the cDNA. TCRdb reprocessed the 5' RACE reads with MiXCR, giving one entry per CDR3 protein. The sample has about 29,000 distinct CDR3 sequences, roughly an eighth seen once. The source material was PBMCs. The chain has TRBV29-1 and TRBJ2-1, with D possibly being TRBD1 (5 bases). This receptor was obtained from a man in his 60s in good health. The CDR3 region is CSVGAGPYNEQFF. The CDR3 DNA follows: TGCAGCGTTGGAGCAGGGCCGTACAATGAGCAGTTCTTC.